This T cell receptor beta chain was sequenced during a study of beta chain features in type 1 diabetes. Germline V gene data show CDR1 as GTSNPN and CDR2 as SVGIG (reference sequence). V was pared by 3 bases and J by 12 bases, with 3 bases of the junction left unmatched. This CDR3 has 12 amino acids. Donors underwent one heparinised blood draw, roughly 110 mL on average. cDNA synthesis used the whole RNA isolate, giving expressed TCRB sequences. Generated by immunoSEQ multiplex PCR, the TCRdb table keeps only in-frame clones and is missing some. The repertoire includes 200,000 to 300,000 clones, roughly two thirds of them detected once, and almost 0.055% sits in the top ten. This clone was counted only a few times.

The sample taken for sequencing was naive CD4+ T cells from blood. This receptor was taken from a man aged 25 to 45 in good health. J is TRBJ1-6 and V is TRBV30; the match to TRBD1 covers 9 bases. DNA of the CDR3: TGTGCCTGGAGACCGGACAGGGGACCCCTCCACTTT. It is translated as CAWRPDRGPLHF.